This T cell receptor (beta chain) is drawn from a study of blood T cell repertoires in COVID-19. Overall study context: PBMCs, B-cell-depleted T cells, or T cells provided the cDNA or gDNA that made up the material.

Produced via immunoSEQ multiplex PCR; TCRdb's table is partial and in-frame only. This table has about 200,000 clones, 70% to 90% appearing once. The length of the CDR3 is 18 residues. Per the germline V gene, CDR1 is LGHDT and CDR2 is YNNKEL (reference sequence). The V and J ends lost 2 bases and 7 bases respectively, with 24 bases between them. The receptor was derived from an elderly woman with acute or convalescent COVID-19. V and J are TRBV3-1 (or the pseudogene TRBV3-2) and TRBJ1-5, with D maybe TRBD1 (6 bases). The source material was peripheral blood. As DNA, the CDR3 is TGTGCCAGCAGCCAATGGGGGATGGGCGCAGGGGCAGAACAGCCCCAGCATTTT. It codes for CASSQWGMGAGAEQPQHF.